The clone carrying this TCR beta chain was seen ten or more times. Its cognate antigen is unknown. This record comes from a study of T cells in Graves' hyperthyroidism and ophthalmopathy. Study context: Once the initial diagnosis was made, peripheral blood was obtained before any treatment.

RNA transcripts gave rise to amplified TCR beta CDR3 regions. When the TCR CDR3 underwent first-round RT-PCR, the HTBI primer set was used. TCRdb independently ran MiXCR on the multiplex PCR reads; one entry per CDR3 protein. Of 490,000 or so distinct CDR3 sequences listed, 22% are singletons. Fresh peripheral blood, 8 to 10 ml, was the source of the PBMCs. Study results and limitations: Ophthalmopathy was distinguished from stable hyperthyroidism by 13 V-J signatures. Expanded thyroid clonotypes (above 0.001) were mostly also found in blood.

This clonotype originated in a woman in her seventies with Graves' ophthalmopathy. Sequencing used blood.

The chain's CDR3 is CASSTLTGTGEYNEQFF. DNA of the CDR3: TGTGCCAGCAGCACACTTACCGGGACAGGGGAGTACAATGAGCAGTTCTTC. The genes are TRBV7-9 and TRBJ2-1; 10 bases line up with TRBD1. Germline V CDR1 and CDR2: SEHNR, FQNEAQ (reference sequence). With 5 bases clipped from V and 4 bases from J, the junction kept 11 bases outside the gene matches. This CDR3 comprises 17 residues.